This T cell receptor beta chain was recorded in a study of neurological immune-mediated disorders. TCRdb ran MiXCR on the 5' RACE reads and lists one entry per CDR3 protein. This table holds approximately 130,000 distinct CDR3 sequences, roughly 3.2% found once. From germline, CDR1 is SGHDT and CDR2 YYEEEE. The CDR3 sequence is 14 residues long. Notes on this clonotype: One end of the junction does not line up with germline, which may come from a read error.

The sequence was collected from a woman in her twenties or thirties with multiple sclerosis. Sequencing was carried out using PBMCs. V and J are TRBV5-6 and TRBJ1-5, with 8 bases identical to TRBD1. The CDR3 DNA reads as TGTGCCAGCAACCTACAGGGGGTCCGGCAGCCCCAGAATTTT. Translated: CASNLQGVRQPQNF.